This is a list of T cell receptor beta chains from one sample in a study of blood T cell repertoires in COVID-19. The method was immunoSEQ multiplex PCR; TCRdb's version includes in-frame clones alone and lacks a portion of them. Of about 42,000 clones listed, approximately 91% are singletons. The sample comprised peripheral blood. These receptors all come from a human donor in a cohort sampled during active COVID-19. Both conserved end residues are part of each CDR3. Clone size, where shown, is once, few, many, or a class for clones that have expanded.

clone_size: .; v_call: TRBV5-5; cdr3_aa: CASSLAYAENQPQHF
clone_size: .; v_call: TRBV11-2; cdr3_aa: CASSLEAGGSTGELFF
clone_size: .; v_call: TRBV2; cdr3_aa: CASNLAGVPDTQYF
clone_size: once; v_call: TRBV18; cdr3_aa: CASSETGGDGNTIYF
clone_size: .; v_call: TRBV3-1/TRBV3-2; cdr3_aa: CASSQERLRAKNIQYF
clone_size: .; v_call: TRBV5-5; cdr3_aa: CASRGWADREKLFF
clone_size: few; v_call: TRBV19; cdr3_aa: CASSIQARGGELFF
clone_size: .; v_call: TRBV19; cdr3_aa: CASSKGSGELFF
clone_size: .; v_call: TRBV6-7; cdr3_aa: CASSYQSGLGNQPQHF
clone_size: .; v_call: TRBV4-2; cdr3_aa: CASSPPDRAYGYTF
clone_size: .; v_call: TRBV6-7; cdr3_aa: CASSQLFRTDTQYF
clone_size: few; v_call: TRBV3-1/TRBV3-2; cdr3_aa: CASSQNTGFNEQFF
clone_size: .; v_call: TRBV3-1/TRBV3-2; cdr3_aa: CASSHGFLAGGRDTQYF
clone_size: .; v_call: TRBV5-4; cdr3_aa: CASSTTFLTADTQYF
clone_size: .; v_call: TRBV5-5; cdr3_aa: CASSLANRGAPYEQYF
clone_size: .; v_call: TRBV6-5; cdr3_aa: CASKGGTEGNQPQHF
clone_size: .; v_call: TRBV10-2; cdr3_aa: CATSRGWPSTDTQYF
clone_size: once; v_call: TRBV7-2; cdr3_aa: CASSVQGPLRTDTQYF
clone_size: .; v_call: TRBV3-1/TRBV3-2; cdr3_aa: CASRHSGAPYNEQFF
clone_size: .; v_call: TRBV6-5; cdr3_aa: CASSYRGAGKTEAFF
clone_size: .; v_call: TRBV6-5; cdr3_aa: CASRTGQGDYGYTF
clone_size: .; v_call: TRBV2; cdr3_aa: CASSKGSLAIAEKLFF
clone_size: .; v_call: TRBV3-1/TRBV3-2; cdr3_aa: CASSPTSGGSGELFF
clone_size: .; v_call: TRBV7-2; cdr3_aa: CASSPNRVYLAAFF
clone_size: .; v_call: TRBV9; cdr3_aa: CASSVGWRGGTDTQYF
clone_size: .; v_call: TRBV30; cdr3_aa: CAWSPKITGQTYEQYF
clone_size: few; v_call: TRBV30; cdr3_aa: CAWSVGGNSNQPQHF